This T cell receptor (beta chain) was profiled in a study of radiotherapy plus CTLA-4 blockade in lung cancer. Study-wide findings and caveats: After treatment with radiotherapy plus ipilimumab, TCR clones that came from the tumor expanded in blood. In blood, early T cell clone dynamics reportedly predicted response best, together with interferon-beta.

The CDR3 totals 13 residues. Trimming removed 2 bases from V and 7 bases from J, with 9 bases in between. CDR1 and CDR2 (germline): SGDLS, YYNGEE. This clone was detected a few times. The antigen remains undetermined. Profiling relied on immunoSEQ multiplex PCR, and the TCRdb table lists in-frame clones only, not all of them. Among more than 65,000 clones, around 83% were seen once, and the ten largest hold 0.82%. The J gene is TRBJ2-2, the V gene TRBV9, with D perhaps matching TRBD1 (6 bases). This sequence originates from a human donor with non-small cell lung cancer who had stable disease on radiotherapy plus ipilimumab. The sequences come from peripheral blood, collected from a patient treated with radiotherapy plus ipilimumab. This CDR3 reads CASSVQGNGELFF. CDR3 nucleotide sequence: TGTGCCAGCAGCGTCCAGGGGAACGGGGAGCTGTTTTTT.